This T cell receptor beta chain appears in the sequencing data of a study of blood T cells in healthy people across ages. The authors ran a second PCR of about 6 to 11 cycles using a sample-barcoded 5' primer and a J-beta primer mix. Each TCR beta cDNA got a 12-nucleotide random molecular identifier. TCRdb fed the 5' RACE reads into MiXCR, producing one record per CDR3 protein. The sample contains about 670,000 distinct CDR3 sequences, roughly 41% of which appear only once. In the case of this clonotype: Mismatch with germline at one junction end may stem from a read error.

The sequenced sample was blood. The receptor comes from a man of 80 years or more in good health.

CDR3 sequence (DNA): TGTGCCAGCAGCCATCAAACAGGTACGCAGTATTTT. Translating gives CASSHQTGTQYF. This chain links TRBV3-1 with TRBJ2-3; a weak D match, TRBD1 (5 bases). The CDR3 is made up of 12 amino acids. Germline loops: CDR1 LGHDT, CDR2 YNNKEL (reference sequence).